This T cell receptor (beta chain) was recorded in a study of T cell repertoires in cytomegalovirus infection. On the study more broadly: CMV infection plus the matching HLA type was flagged by public TCR beta signatures.

This CDR3 comprises 14 residues. CDR1 is LGHNA and CDR2 is YNFKEQ in the germline V gene. The trim removed 0 bases at V and 5 bases at J, leaving 2 bases unmatched. On this clonotype: As yet, its antigen is unknown.

Using its own MiXCR run on the reads, TCRdb lists one record per CDR3 protein. Here the sample spans 200,000 or so distinct CDR3 sequences, about 40% being singletons. The rearrangement links TRBV4-2 to TRBJ1-2, with 8 nucleotides matching TRBD1. This sample comprised CD8+ T cells from cultured PBMCs, obtained from culture after CMV antigen stimulation. This TCR was sampled from a human donor in good health (CMV status not recorded). Some clones in this sample may be carry-over from other donors' samples. The DNA for the CDR3 is TGTGCCAGCAGCCAAGAGACAGGGGAGTATGGCTACACCTTC. It is translated as CASSQETGEYGYTF.